The entry below gives a single TCR beta chain sequence along with its context. Its specificity is not known. This entry belongs to a study of identifying expanded T cells in peripheral blood. Study results and caveats: Differentially abundant clones: about 1.2 between replicates, 16.4 at around 2 weeks, approximately 18 at four.

Germline loops: CDR1 SGHTA, CDR2 FQGTGA. This CDR3 comprises 14 residues. V gave up 2 bases and J gave up 1 base, with 8 bases separating them. Sequencing used immunoSEQ multiplex PCR; TCRdb keeps in-frame clones, though not all of them. The sample contains about 110,000 clones, around 89% of which appear only once. The receptor was isolated from a person between 18 and 70 years old in good health. The chain carries TRBV7-3 and TRBJ1-1; D unclear. Sequenced sample: blood. The CDR3 sequence is CASSLVGRNTEAFF. Here the CDR3 DNA reads TGTGCCAGCAGCTTAGTAGGCAGGAACACTGAAGCTTTCTTT.